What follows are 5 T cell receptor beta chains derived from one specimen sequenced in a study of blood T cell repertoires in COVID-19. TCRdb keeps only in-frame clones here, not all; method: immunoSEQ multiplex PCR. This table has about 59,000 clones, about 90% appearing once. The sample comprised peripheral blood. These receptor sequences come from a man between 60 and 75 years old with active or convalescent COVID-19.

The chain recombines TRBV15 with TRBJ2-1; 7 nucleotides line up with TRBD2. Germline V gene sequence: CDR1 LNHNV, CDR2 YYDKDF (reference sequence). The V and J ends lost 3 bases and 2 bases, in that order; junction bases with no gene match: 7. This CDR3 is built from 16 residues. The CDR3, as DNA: TGTGCCACCAGCAGGGGAACGGGGGGTACCTACAATGAGCAGTTCTTC. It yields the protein CATSRGTGGTYNEQFF. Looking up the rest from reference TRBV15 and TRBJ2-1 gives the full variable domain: DAMVIQNPRYQVTQFGKPVTLSCSQTLNHNVMYWYQQKSSQAPKLLFHYYDKDFNNEADTPDNFQSRRPNTSFCFLDIRSPGLGDTAMYLCATSRGTGGTYNEQFFGPGTRLTVL.

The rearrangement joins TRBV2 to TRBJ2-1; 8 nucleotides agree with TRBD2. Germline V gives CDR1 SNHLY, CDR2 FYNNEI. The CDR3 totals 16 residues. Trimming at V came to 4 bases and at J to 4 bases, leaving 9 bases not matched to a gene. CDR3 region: CASSGGTGTSYNEQFF. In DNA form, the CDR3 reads TGTGCCAGCAGTGGAGGCACCGGGACTAGTTACAATGAGCAGTTCTTC.

The CDR3 spells CILGGNTEAFF. In DNA, the CDR3 is TGCATCTTAGGGGGGAACACTGAAGCTTTCTTT. The chain joins TRBV20-1 to TRBJ1-1; D might be TRBD1 (6 bases). Germline V gives CDR1 DFQATT, CDR2 SNEGSKA (reference sequence). This CDR3 is 11 amino acids long.

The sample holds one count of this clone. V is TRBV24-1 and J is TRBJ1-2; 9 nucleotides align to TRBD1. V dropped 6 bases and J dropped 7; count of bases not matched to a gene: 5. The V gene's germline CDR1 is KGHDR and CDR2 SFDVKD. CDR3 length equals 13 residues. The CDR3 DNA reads TGTGCCACCAGTCGGACAGGGGTCCGTGGCTACACCTTC. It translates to CATSRTGVRGYTF.

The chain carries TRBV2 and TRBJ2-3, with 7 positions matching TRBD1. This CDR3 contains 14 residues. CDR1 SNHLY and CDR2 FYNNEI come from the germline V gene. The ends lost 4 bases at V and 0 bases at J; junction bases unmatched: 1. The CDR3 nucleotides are TGTGCCAGCAGTGCGGGACAGAGCACAGATACGCAGTATTTT. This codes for CASSAGQSTDTQYF.